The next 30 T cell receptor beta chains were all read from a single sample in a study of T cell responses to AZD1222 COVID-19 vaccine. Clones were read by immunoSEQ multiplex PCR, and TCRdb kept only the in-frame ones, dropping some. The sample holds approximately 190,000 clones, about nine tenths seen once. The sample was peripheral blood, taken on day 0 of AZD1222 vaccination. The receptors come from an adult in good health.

The CDR3 here is CASSLETVPEAFF. The CDR3 coding sequence is TGCGCCAGCAGCTTGGAGACGGTCCCCGAAGCTTTCTTT. The genes are TRBV5-1 and TRBJ1-1; D not resolved. The CDR3 loop spans 13 amino acids. Per germline, CDR1 SGHRS and CDR2 YFSETQ. Trimming removed 0 bases at V and 8 bases at J, with 11 bases between.

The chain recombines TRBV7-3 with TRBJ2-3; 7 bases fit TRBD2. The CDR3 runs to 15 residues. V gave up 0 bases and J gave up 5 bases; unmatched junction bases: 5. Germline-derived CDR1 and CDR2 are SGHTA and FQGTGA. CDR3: CASSLTRELGDTQYF. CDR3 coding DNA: TGTGCCAGCAGCTTAACGCGGGAGTTGGGAGATACGCAGTATTTT. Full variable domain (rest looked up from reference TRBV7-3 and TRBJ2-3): GAGVSQTPSNKVTEKGKYVELRCDPISGHTALYWYRQSLGQGPEFLIYFQGTGAADDSGLPNDRFFAVRPEGSVSTLKIQRTERGDSAVYLCASSLTRELGDTQYFGPGTRLTVL.

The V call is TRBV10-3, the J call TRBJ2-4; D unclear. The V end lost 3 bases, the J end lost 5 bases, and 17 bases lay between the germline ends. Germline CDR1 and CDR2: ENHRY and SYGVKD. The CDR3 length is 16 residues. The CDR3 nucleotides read TGTGCCATCAGTGAAATGTTTAAGGGATCCCAAAACATTCAGTACTTC. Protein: CAISEMFKGSQNIQYF.

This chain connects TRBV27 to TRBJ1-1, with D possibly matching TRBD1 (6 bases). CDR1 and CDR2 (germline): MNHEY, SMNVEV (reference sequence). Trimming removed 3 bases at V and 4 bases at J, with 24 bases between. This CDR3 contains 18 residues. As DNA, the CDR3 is TGTGCCAGCAGTTTTGGGGCCCAACTTACAGGGACGTTCACTGAAGCTTTCTTT. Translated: CASSFGAQLTGTFTEAFF.

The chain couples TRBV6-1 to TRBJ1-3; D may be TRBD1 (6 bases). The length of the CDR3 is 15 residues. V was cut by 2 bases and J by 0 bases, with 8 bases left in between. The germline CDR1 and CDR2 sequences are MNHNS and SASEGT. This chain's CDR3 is CASSENRASGNTIYF. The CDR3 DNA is TGTGCCAGCAGTGAAAACAGGGCCTCTGGAAACACCATATATTTT.

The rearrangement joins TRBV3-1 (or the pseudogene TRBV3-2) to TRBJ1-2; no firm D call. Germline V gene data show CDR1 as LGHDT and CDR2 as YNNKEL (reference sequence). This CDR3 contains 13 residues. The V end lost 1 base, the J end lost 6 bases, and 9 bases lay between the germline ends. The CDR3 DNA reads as TGTGCCAGCAGCCAAGGTCCGGGGAATGGCTACACCTTC. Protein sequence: CASSQGPGNGYTF.

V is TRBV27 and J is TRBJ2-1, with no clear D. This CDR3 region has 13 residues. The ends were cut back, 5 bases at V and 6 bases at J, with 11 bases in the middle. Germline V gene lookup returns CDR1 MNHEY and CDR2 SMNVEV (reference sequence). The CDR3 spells CASSEPLANEQFF. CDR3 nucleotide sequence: TGTGCCAGCAGTGAACCGTTAGCCAATGAGCAGTTCTTC.

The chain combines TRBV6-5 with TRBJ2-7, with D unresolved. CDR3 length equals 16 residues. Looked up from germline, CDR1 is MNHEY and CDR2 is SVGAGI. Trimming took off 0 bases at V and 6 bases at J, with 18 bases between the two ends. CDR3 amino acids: CASSYSSGVLMGEQYF. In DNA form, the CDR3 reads TGTGCCAGCAGTTACTCTAGTGGGGTGTTGATGGGCGAGCAGTACTTC.

The CDR3 protein is CASSTSPPGQGNSNQPQHF. The DNA for the CDR3 is TGTGCCAGCAGCACGAGCCCCCCCGGACAGGGGAATAGCAATCAGCCCCAGCATTTT. The gene calls are TRBV7-6 and TRBJ1-5; TRBD1 agrees at 9 bases. CDR3 length: 19 amino acids. Germline V gene lookup returns CDR1 SGHVS and CDR2 FNYEAQ. Losses at the gene ends were 5 bases for V and 0 bases for J; bases not matched to a gene: 14.

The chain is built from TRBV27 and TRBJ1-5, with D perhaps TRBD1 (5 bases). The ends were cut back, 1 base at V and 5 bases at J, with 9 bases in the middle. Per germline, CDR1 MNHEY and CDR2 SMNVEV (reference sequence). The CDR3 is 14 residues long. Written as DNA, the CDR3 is TGTGCCAGCAGTTTATATGGGACTTATCAGCCCCAGCATTTT. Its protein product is CASSLYGTYQPQHF.

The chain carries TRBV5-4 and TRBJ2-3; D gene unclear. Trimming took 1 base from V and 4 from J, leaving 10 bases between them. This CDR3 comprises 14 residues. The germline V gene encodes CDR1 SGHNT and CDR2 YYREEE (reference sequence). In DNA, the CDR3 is TGTGCCAGCAGCTTGTCGATCCCGCCAGATACGCAGTATTTT. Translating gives CASSLSIPPDTQYF.

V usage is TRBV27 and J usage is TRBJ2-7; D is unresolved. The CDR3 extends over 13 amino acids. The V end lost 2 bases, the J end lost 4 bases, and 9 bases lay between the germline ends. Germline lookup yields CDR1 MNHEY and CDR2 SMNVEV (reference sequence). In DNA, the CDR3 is TGTGCCAGCAGTTTAACACACACGTACGAGCAGTACTTC. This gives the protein CASSLTHTYEQYF.

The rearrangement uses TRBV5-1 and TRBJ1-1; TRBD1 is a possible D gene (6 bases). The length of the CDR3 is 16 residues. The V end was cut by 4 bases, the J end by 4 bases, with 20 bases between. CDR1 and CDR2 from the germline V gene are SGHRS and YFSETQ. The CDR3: CASSLGSHEGVTEAFF. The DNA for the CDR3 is TGCGCCAGCAGCCTCGGGTCTCATGAGGGGGTCACTGAAGCTTTCTTT.

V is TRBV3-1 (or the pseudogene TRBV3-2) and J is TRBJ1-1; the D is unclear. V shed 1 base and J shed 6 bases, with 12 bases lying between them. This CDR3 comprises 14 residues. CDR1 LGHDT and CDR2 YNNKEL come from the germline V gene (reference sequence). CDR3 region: CASSQGGLGSEAFF. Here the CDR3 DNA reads TGTGCCAGCAGCCAAGGTGGGCTTGGCTCTGAAGCTTTCTTT.

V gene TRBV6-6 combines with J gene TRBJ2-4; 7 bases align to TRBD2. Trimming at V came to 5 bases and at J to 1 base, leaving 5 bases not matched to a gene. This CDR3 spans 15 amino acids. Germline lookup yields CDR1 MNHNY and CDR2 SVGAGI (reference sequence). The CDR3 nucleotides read TGTGCCAGCAGTGACCCCGGGGGGGCCAAAAACATTCAGTACTTC. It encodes CASSDPGGAKNIQYF.

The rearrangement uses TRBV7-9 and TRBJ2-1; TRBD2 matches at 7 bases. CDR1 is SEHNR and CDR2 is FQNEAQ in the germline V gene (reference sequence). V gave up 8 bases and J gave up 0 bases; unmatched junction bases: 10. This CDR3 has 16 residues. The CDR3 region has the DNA TGTGCCAGCCGTGATAGCGGGCTTAGCTCCTACAATGAGCAGTTCTTC. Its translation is CASRDSGLSSYNEQFF.

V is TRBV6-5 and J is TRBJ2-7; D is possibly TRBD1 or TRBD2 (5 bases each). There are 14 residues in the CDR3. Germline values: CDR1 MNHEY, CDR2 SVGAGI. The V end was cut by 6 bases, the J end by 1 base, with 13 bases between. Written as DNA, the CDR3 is TGTGCCAGCAGGGGGGAAACCAGTTCCTACGAGCAGTACTTC. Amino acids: CASRGETSSYEQYF.

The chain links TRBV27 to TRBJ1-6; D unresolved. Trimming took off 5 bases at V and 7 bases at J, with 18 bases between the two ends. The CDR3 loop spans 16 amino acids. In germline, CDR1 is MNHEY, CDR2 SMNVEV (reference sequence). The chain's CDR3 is CASSPLWQASNSPLHF. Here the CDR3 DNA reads TGTGCCAGCAGTCCCCTCTGGCAGGCTTCAAATTCACCCCTCCACTTT.

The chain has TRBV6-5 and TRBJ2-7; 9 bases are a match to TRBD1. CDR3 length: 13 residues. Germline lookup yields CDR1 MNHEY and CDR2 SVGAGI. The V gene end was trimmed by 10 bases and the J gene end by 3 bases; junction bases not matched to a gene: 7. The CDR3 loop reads CAIPGQGFYEQYF. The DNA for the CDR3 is TGTGCCATTCCGGGACAGGGTTTCTACGAGCAGTACTTC.

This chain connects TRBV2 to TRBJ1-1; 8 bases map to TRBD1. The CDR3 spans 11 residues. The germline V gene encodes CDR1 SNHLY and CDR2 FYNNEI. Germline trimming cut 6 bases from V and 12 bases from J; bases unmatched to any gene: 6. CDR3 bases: TGTGCCAGCAGGGACAGGGAGGGTCCTTTCTTT. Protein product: CASRDREGPFF.

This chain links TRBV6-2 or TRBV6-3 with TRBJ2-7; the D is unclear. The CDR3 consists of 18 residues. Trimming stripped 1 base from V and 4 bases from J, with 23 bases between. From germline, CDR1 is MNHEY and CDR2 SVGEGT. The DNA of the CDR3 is TGTGCCAGCAGTTACTATGGCAGGCCAACTTTACCTAGATACGAGCAGTACTTC. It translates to CASSYYGRPTLPRYEQYF.

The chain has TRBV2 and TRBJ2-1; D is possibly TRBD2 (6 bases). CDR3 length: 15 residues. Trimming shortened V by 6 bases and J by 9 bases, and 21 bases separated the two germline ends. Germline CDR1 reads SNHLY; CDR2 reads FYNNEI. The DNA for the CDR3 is TGTGCCAGCAGAAAAAACCTCCCTAGCGTGGGTGAGCAGTTCTTC. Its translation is CASRKNLPSVGEQFF.

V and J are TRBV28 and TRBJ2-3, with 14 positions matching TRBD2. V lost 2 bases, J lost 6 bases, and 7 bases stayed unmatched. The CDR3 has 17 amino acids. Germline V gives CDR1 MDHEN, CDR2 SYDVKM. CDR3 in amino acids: CASSLTGTSGSRDTQYF. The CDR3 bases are TGTGCCAGCAGTTTAACCGGGACTAGCGGGAGCCGGGATACGCAGTATTTT. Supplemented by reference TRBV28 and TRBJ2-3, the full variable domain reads DVKVTQSSRYLVKRTGEKVFLECVQDMDHENMFWYRQDPGLGLRLIYFSYDVKMKEKGDIPEGYSVSREKKERFSLILESASTNQTSMYLCASSLTGTSGSRDTQYFGPGTRLTVL.

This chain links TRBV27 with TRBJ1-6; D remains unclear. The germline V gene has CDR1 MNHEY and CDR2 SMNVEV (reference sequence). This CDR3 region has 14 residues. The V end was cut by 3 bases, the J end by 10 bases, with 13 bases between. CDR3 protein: CASSFEKAASPLHF. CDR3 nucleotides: TGTGCCAGCAGTTTTGAAAAGGCAGCCTCACCCCTCCACTTT.

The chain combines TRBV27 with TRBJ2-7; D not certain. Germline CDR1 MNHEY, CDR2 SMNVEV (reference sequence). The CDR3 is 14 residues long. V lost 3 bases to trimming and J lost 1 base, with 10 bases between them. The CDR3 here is CASSFARGSYEQYF. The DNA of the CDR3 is TGTGCCAGCAGTTTTGCCAGAGGTTCCTACGAGCAGTACTTC.

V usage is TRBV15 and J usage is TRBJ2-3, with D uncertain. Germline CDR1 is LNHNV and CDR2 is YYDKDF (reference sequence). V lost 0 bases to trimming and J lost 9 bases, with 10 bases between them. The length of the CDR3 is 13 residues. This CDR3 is CATSRDIVGTQYF. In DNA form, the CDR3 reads TGTGCCACCAGCAGAGATATAGTAGGGACGCAGTATTTT.

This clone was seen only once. CDR3 nucleotide sequence: TGTGCCAGCAGTCCCTATAGCGGGAGTCGCTCCTACGAGCAGTACTTC. This translates into CASSPYSGSRSYEQYF. The chain joins TRBV28 to TRBJ2-7; TRBD2 aligns across 9 bases. This CDR3 has 16 amino acids. The germline gives CDR1 MDHEN, CDR2 SYDVKM. Trimming cost V 5 bases and J 0 bases; bases outside gene matches: 8.

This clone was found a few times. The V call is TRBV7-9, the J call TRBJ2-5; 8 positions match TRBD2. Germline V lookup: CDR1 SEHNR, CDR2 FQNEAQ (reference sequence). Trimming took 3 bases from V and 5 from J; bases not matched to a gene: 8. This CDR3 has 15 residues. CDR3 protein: CASSFLAGGRETQYF. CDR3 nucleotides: TGTGCCAGCAGCTTCCTGGCGGGAGGCAGGGAGACCCAGTACTTC. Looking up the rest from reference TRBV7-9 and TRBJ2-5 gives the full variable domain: DTGVSQNPRHKITKRGQNVTFRCDPISEHNRLYWYRQTLGQGPEFLTYFQNEAQLEKSRLLSDRFSAERPKGSFSTLEIQRTEQGDSAMYLCASSFLAGGRETQYFGPGTRLLVL.

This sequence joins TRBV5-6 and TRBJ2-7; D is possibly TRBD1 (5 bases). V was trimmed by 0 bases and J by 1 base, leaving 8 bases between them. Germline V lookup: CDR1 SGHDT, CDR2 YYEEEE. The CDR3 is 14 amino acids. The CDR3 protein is CASSLVAGSYEQYF. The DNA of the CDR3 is TGTGCCAGCAGCTTGGTCGCAGGGTCCTACGAGCAGTACTTC. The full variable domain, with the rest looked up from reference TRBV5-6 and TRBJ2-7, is DAGVTQSPTHLIKTRGQQVTLRCSPKSGHDTVSWYQQALGQGPQFIFQYYEEEERQRGNFPDRFSGHQFPNYSSELNVNALLLGDSALYLCASSLVAGSYEQYFGPGTRLTVT.

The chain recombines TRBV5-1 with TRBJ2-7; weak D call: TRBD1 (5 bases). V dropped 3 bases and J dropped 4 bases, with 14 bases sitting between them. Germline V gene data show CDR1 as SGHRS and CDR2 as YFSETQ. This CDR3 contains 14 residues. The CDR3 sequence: CASSWARAGYEQYF. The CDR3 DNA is TGCGCCAGCAGCTGGGCCAGGGCAGGGTACGAGCAGTACTTC.